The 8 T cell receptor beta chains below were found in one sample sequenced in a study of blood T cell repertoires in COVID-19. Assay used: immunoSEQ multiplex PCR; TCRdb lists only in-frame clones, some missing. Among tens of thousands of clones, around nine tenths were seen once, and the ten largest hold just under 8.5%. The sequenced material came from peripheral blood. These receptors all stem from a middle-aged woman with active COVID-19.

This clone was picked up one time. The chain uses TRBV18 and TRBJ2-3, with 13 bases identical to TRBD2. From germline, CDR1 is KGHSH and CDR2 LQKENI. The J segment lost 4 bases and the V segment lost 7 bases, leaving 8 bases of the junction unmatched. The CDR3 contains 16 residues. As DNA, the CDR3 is TGTGCCAGCTACTCGCCACTAGCGGGGGGGCCAGATACGCAGTATTTT. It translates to CASYSPLAGGPDTQYF.

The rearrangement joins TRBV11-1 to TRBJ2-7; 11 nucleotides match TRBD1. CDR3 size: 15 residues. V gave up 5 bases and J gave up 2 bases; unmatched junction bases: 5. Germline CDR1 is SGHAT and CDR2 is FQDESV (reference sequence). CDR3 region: CASSRGQGVTYEQYF. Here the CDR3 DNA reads TGTGCCAGCAGCAGGGGACAGGGGGTTACCTACGAGCAGTACTTC.

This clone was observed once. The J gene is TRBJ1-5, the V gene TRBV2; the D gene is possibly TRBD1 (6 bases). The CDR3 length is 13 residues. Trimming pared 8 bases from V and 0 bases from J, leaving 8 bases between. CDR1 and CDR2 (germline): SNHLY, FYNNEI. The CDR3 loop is CASHRDSNQPQHF. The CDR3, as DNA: TGTGCCAGCCACAGGGATAGCAATCAGCCCCAGCATTTT.

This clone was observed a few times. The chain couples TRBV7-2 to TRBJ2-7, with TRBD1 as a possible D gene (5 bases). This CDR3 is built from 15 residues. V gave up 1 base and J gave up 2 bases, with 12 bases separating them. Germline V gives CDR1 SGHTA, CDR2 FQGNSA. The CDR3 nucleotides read TGTGCCAGCAGCTTAGATGTCGCACAGGCCTACGAGCAGTACTTC. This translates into CASSLDVAQAYEQYF.

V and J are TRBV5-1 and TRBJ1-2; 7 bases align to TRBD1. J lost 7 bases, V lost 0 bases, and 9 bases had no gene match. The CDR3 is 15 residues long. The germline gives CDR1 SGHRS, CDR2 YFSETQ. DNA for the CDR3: TGCGCCAGCAGCTTGGCCATAGGGGGCGTCTCTGGCTACACCTTC. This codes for CASSLAIGGVSGYTF. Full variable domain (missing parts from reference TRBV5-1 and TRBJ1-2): KAGVTQTPRYLIKTRGQQVTLSCSPISGHRSVSWYQQTPGQGLQFLFEYFSETQRNKGNFPGRFSGRQFSNSRSEMNVSTLELGDSALYLCASSLAIGGVSGYTFGSGTRLTVV.

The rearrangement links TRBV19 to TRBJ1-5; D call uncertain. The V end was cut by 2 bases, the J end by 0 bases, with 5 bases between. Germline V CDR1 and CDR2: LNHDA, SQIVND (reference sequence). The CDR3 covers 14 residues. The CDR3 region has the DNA TGTGCCAGTAGTATACGGGATAGCAATCAGCCCCAGCATTTT. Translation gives CASSIRDSNQPQHF.

Here the CDR3 reads CASSVGGSGGFLNEQFF. The CDR3 region has the DNA TGTGCCAGCAGCGTAGGTGGTAGCGGGGGGTTCTTGAATGAGCAGTTCTTC. The genes are TRBV9 and TRBJ2-1; 10 positions agree with TRBD2. V gave up 0 bases and J gave up 7 bases; unmatched junction bases: 10. This CDR3 has 17 residues. The germline CDR1 and CDR2 sequences are SGDLS and YYNGEE. Combining the CDR3 with reference TRBV9 and TRBJ2-1 gives the whole variable domain DSGVTQTPKHLITATGQRVTLRCSPRSGDLSVYWYQQSLDQGLQFLIQYYNGEERAKGNILERFSAQQFPDLHSELNLSSLELGDSALYFCASSVGGSGGFLNEQFFGPGTRLTVL.

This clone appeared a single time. The CDR3 region has the DNA TGTGCCAGCAGCTTAGTGCAGGGACAAGAGACCCAGTACTTC. This translates into CASSLVQGQETQYF. The gene calls are TRBV11-2 and TRBJ2-5; a possible D gene is TRBD1 (5 bases). The CDR3 has 14 amino acids. In germline, CDR1 is SGHAT, CDR2 FQNNGV. Trimming shortened V by 1 base and J by 2 bases, and 8 bases separated the two germline ends.